This T cell receptor (beta chain) appears in the sequencing data of a study of T and B cells in COVID-19 patients (TCRdb year 2020). At the level of the whole study: Using TRB and IGH repertoire sequencing of peripheral blood, the study characterized adaptive immunity in COVID-19 patients who had active infection or had recovered. Up to about 10 follow-up blood samples were collected per patient, with some samples spanning different disease stages in the same individual. In the active-infection cohort, about 55% of the 20 patients were critically ill and required mechanical ventilation or ECMO. The recovered cohort had a median age of about 37 years, compared with around 67 years in the active-infection cohort. A recovered cohort comprised 15 to 19 patients contributing fewer than 25 samples, mostly after mild to moderate COVID-19 managed as outpatients. An age-matched reference group of approximately 39 healthy donors negative for COVID-19 antibodies served as the comparison for repertoire analyses. Two patients were in both the active and recovered cohorts because samples existed from active disease and from after recovery. Comorbidities linked to unfavorable COVID-19 outcome were present in about 90% of the roughly 20 patients in the active-infection cohort. Over 7 million TCR sequences were analysed in a TCR and BCR sequence repository that covered over 30 patients and roughly 75 time points.

TCRdb names Illumina MiSeq as the instrument used. Multiplex PCR with BIOMED2 TRB-A/B primer pools was used to amplify the TRB rearrangements. Illumina-compatible adapters and 7-nucleotide sample barcodes were added to the amplicons in two consecutive PCRs. All library PCRs used Phusion HS II polymerase. Amplicons were purified from gel with the NucleoSpin Gel and PCR Clean-up kit, quantified on Qubit, and pooled at 4 to 5 nM. Amplicon pool quality was checked on an Agilent 2100 Bioanalyzer before Illumina next-generation sequencing. The study's own analysis went as follows. Annotation of TRB rearrangements was done in MiXCR 3.0.8 with the default MiXCR reference library. Non-productive reads and sequences with fewer than 2 reads were excluded, and each unique CDR3 nucleotide sequence counted as one clone. Clonality, diversity, richness and V-J gene usage were computed in R 3.5.1. GLIPH2 was used to cluster TCRs based on CDR3 similarity, and OLGA was used to calculate the generation probabilities. GLIPH2 clusters were kept only if they contained at least four unique TCR clonotypes found in at least three individuals. TCRdb reprocessing: public reads trimmed at Q25 with fastp, clones called with MiXCR, in-frame beta chains kept. Each CDR3 protein gets just one entry, which takes the most common genes and DNA from the rows behind it. The V and J calls here are based on TCRdb, not the publication. Within this sample are around 19,000 distinct CDR3 sequences, with about 36% of them counted one time only. Of the sample, approximately 17% is held by the ten largest clones.

In the case of this clonotype: Its antigen is not yet known. Base qualities were left out, and no much larger clone turns up one base away.

Germline trimming amounts to 5 bases on V and 5 bases on J, with 5 as the count of junction bases outside the gene matches. The CDR3 goes from the cysteine to the phenylalanine over 14 residues. The kept DNA is CDR3 alone, 42 bases in frame from the first base. TRB repertoires were amplified using about 250-500 ng of genomic DNA isolated from blood. Overall study results and their limits: Specific T cell subsets (CD4+/Treg/CD8+) and sorted SARS-CoV-2-responsive or tetramer+ T cells had not yet been sequenced, and these experiments were ongoing. In patients with COVID-19, the usage of TRBV/TRBJ genes was reported to be strongly skewed. A total of roughly 2,000 exclusive TCR clusters, including a few dozen low-pGen clusters, were found in the recovered cohort. The reported TCR clusters were said to need prospective validation before any clinical use. TRB repertoires were found to be highly clonal in active COVID-19, whereas diversity and richness at recovery were found to rise above healthy donor levels. Few blood samples were available from mildly ill patients while symptoms were present or from severe cases at early time points. The cohort was judged too small for assessing how HLA contributes to COVID-19 susceptibility or severity.

The sequence derives from a human donor with active COVID-19. Sequencing input: blood. Recombination connected TRBV12-3 or TRBV12-4 to TRBJ2-5; 10 central nucleotides agree with TRBD2. The CDR3 region reads CASSVSGGWETQYF. The nucleotide sequence reads TGTGCCAGCAGTGTTAGCGGGGGGTGGGAGACCCAGTACTTC.